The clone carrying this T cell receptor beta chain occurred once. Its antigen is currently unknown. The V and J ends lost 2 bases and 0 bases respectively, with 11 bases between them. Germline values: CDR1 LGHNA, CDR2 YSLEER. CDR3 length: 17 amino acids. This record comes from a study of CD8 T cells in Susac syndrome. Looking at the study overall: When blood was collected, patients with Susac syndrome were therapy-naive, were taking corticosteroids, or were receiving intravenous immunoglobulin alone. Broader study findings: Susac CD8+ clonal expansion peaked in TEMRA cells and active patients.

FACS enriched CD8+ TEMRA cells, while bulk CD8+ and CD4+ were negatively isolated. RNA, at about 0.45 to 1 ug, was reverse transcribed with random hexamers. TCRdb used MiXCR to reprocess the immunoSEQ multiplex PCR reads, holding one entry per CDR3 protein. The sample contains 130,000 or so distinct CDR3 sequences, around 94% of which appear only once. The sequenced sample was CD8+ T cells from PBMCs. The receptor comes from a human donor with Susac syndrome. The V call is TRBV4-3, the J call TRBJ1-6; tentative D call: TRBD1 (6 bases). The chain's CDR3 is CASSQREGGSYNSPLHF. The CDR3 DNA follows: TGCGCCAGCAGCCAAAGGGAAGGGGGCTCCTATAATTCACCCCTCCACTTT.